This T cell receptor (beta chain) was profiled in a study of shared clonotypes between healthy human individuals. Whole-study context: The plates for each donor numbered three CD4 naive, three CD4 memory, two CD8 naive and one CD8 memory. Findings and limits, study-wide: Expectations were that clonotype sharing among donors would be affected by sequencing depth.

Germline CDR1 is WSHSY and CDR2 is SAAADI. The length of the CDR3 is 12 residues. With V trimmed by 9 bases and J by 2 bases, 2 bases remained unmatched. A remark on this clone: Its antigen remains unidentified.

Profiled with immunoSEQ multiplex PCR; TCRdb holds only in-frame clones, not every one. The sample lists 2 million to 2.5 million clones; 90% to 96% were seen once. The sequenced material came from naive CD4+ T cells sorted from blood. As for subset: CD45RA+ positively selected. The chain carries TRBV10-2 and TRBJ2-3, with TRBD2 identical over 7 bases. The TCR was taken from a man between 18 and 29 years old in good health. CDR3 in amino acids: CASQRDTDTQYF. The CDR3 DNA is TGCGCCAGTCAGCGGGACACAGATACGCAGTATTTT.